This T cell receptor (beta chain) came from a study of blood T cell repertoires in COVID-19. Study-wide context: Researchers got acute and convalescent COVID-19 samples from the United States, Italy and Spain. PBMCs, B-cell-depleted T cells, or T cells provided the cDNA or gDNA that made up the material.

Authors' processing steps: How many nucleated cells were present was estimated from reference gene primer amplification. Profiled with immunoSEQ multiplex PCR; TCRdb holds only in-frame clones, not every one. V and J calls and clone size are given by that table; D and trimming were obtained from the DNA. The sample yields 120,000 to 150,000 clones, about 74% seen once. This CDR3 has 13 residues. CDR1 and CDR2 (germline): MGHRA, YSYEKL. V was clipped by 1 base and J by 4 bases, with 5 bases between them. The receptor's source is a man aged 50 to 60 with acute or convalescent COVID-19. The material sequenced was peripheral blood. The chain has TRBV4-1 and TRBJ1-3; the D is unclear. The CDR3 bases are TGCGCCAGCAGCCAAGTGGCCGGAAACACCATATATTTT. Amino acid sequence: CASSQVAGNTIYF.